The 17 T cell receptor beta chains below all came from one sample that was sequenced in a study of response to subunit inactivated influenza vaccine. MiXCR, applied by TCRdb to the RT-PCR reads, yields one record per CDR3 protein. The sample records 550,000 to 650,000 distinct CDR3 sequences, about 11% being singletons. The starting material was PBMCs from blood, obtained on the day of vaccination. These receptors came from a man aged 45-65 years who received an inactivated influenza vaccine.

There are a few counts of this clonotype. The CDR3 nucleotides read TGTGCCAGCTCACCCCTCGTCCCTGAAGCTTTCTTT. This codes for CASSPLVPEAFF. The rearrangement joins TRBV18 to TRBJ1-1; unclear D gene. Trimming removed 3 bases at V and 6 bases at J, with 8 bases between. Germline CDR1 and CDR2: KGHSH and LQKENI. The CDR3 is made up of 12 amino acids.

The rearrangement links TRBV9 to TRBJ2-3; D perhaps matches TRBD2 (6 bases). V was pared by 0 bases and J by 6 bases, with 14 bases between. This CDR3 spans 15 amino acids. CDR1 is SGDLS, CDR2 YYNGEE, per germline. The CDR3: CASSVAGSGGDTQYF. DNA for the CDR3: TGTGCCAGCAGCGTAGCCGGTTCCGGAGGGGATACGCAGTATTTT.

This clonotype appeared a few times. The chain combines TRBV20-1 with TRBJ2-7; the D gene is possibly TRBD2 (5 bases). The CDR3 is 11 residues long. Germline V gene sequence: CDR1 DFQATT, CDR2 SNEGSKA (reference sequence). V lost 6 bases, J lost 6 bases, and 12 bases lay in between. CDR3 DNA: TGCAGTGCCAGCCTAGCTCGCGAGCAGTACTTC. Protein product: CSASLAREQYF.

This clonotype was detected ten times or more. CDR3 in DNA: TGTGCCAGCAGCGTAGGAGGGAATTCCTACGAGCAGTACTTC. Its protein is CASSVGGNSYEQYF. This chain connects TRBV9 to TRBJ2-7; D is perhaps TRBD2 (5 bases). The CDR3 is 14 amino acids. Germline CDR1 SGDLS, CDR2 YYNGEE. The germline V and J ends were trimmed by 0 bases and 1 base, with 8 bases remaining between them. Looking up the rest from reference TRBV9 and TRBJ2-7 gives the full variable domain: DSGVTQTPKHLITATGQRVTLRCSPRSGDLSVYWYQQSLDQGLQFLIQYYNGEERAKGNILERFSAQQFPDLHSELNLSSLELGDSALYFCASSVGGNSYEQYFGPGTRLTVT.

Only a few counts were recorded for this clonotype. CDR3 loop: CSARGLSTEAFF. In DNA form, the CDR3 reads TGCAGTGCTAGGGGGCTAAGCACTGAAGCTTTCTTT. The chain couples TRBV20-1 to TRBJ1-1, with a tentative D call TRBD1 (5 bases). CDR1 is DFQATT and CDR2 is SNEGSKA in the germline V gene (reference sequence). Trimming cost V 3 bases and J 4 bases, with 9 bases left between them. The CDR3 consists of 12 residues.

The rearrangement links TRBV12-3 or TRBV12-4 to TRBJ2-2, with a weak D call TRBD2 (7 bases). Trimming removed 7 bases from V and 5 bases from J, with 20 bases in between. CDR3 length: 16 amino acids. This CDR3 is CASTSNGGPKTGELFF. For the CDR3, the DNA is TGTGCCAGCACTTCAAACGGGGGGCCTAAAACCGGGGAGCTGTTTTTT.

The chain recombines TRBV20-1 with TRBJ2-1; 7 bases line up with TRBD2. V was clipped by 3 bases and J by 8 bases; unmatched bases: 13. CDR3 length: 15 residues. Germline V gene sequence: CDR1 DFQATT, CDR2 SNEGSKA (reference sequence). CDR3 bases: TGCAGTGCTAGTCCCTCTAGCGGAGCCGGCTATGAGCAGTTCTTC. Its protein product is CSASPSSGAGYEQFF.

This clonotype was counted ten times or more. V is TRBV29-1 and J is TRBJ2-1, with TRBD2 identical over 14 bases. The CDR3 totals 17 residues. V trimming: 7 bases; J trimming: 8 bases; junction bases outside the gene matches: 16. Germline V gene data show CDR1 as SQVTM and CDR2 as ANQGSEA. CDR3 nucleotide sequence: TGCAGCGGCGGGACTAGCGGGAGCGGACTGGGTGCCGATGAGCAGTTCTTC. Amino acid sequence: CSGGTSGSGLGADEQFF.

This clonotype appeared many times. This sequence joins TRBV5-1 and TRBJ1-3; 9 bases agree with TRBD1. The trim removed 2 bases at V and 4 bases at J, leaving 4 bases unmatched. The CDR3 extends over 15 amino acids. Looked up from germline, CDR1 is SGHRS and CDR2 is YFSETQ. CDR3 in DNA: TGCGCCAGCAGCTTAGGGACAGGGACCGGAAACACCATATATTTT. Encoded protein: CASSLGTGTGNTIYF.

The sample holds a few counts of this clonotype. The chain carries TRBV2 and TRBJ2-1; D perhaps matches TRBD2 (6 bases). The CDR3 is 15 residues long. The germline V gene encodes CDR1 SNHLY and CDR2 FYNNEI. Trimming shortened V by 3 bases and J by 2 bases, and 11 bases separated the two germline ends. CDR3 sequence: CASSDVGGTYNEQFF. CDR3 coding DNA: TGTGCCAGCAGTGACGTGGGGGGAACCTACAATGAGCAGTTCTTC.

The chain couples TRBV18 to TRBJ2-5, with 8 bases fitting TRBD1. The CDR3 is made up of 15 amino acids. Losses at the gene ends were 1 base for V and 0 bases for J; bases not matched to a gene: 1. Looked up from germline, CDR1 is KGHSH and CDR2 is LQKENI. CDR3 coding DNA: TGTGCCAGCTCACCACGGACAGGGAACCAAGAGACCCAGTACTTC. Amino acid sequence: CASSPRTGNQETQYF.

This clonotype has more than one count but fewer than ten. The V gene is TRBV20-1, the J gene TRBJ2-7; 7 bases fit TRBD2. The V gene end was trimmed by 2 bases and the J gene end by 3 bases; junction bases not matched to a gene: 4. Germline CDR1 and CDR2: DFQATT and SNEGSKA (reference sequence). CDR3 length: 13 amino acids. In DNA form, the CDR3 reads TGCAGTGCTAGATGGGGACTAAACTACGAGCAGTACTTC. The encoded protein is CSARWGLNYEQYF.

This clonotype has a count of ten or more. The chain uses TRBV6-6 and TRBJ2-2, with D hard to call. Trimming left V 2 bases short and J 6 bases short, with 4 bases between. The CDR3 consists of 12 residues. Germline V gives CDR1 MNHNY, CDR2 SVGAGI (reference sequence). The CDR3 spells CASSYLAGELFF. The CDR3 coding sequence is TGTGCCAGCAGTTACCTAGCCGGGGAGCTGTTTTTT.

This clonotype was detected many times. The chain employs TRBV11-2 and TRBJ1-1, with TRBD1 matching over 8 bases. With V trimmed by 5 bases and J by 6 bases, 8 bases remained unmatched. This CDR3 region has 14 residues. In germline, CDR1 is SGHAT, CDR2 FQNNGV. This chain's CDR3 is CASSGNRGGAEAFF. The CDR3 DNA is TGTGCCAGCAGCGGGAACAGGGGGGGAGCTGAAGCTTTCTTT.

There are a few counts of this clonotype. The rearrangement uses TRBV2 and TRBJ1-5; D unresolved. The V gene's germline CDR1 is SNHLY and CDR2 FYNNEI. Trimming stripped 3 bases from V and 6 bases from J, with 9 bases between. The CDR3 has 13 amino acids. The CDR3 nucleotides are TGTGCCAGCAGTGAGGACGGCTTTCAGCCCCAGCATTTT. Amino acids: CASSEDGFQPQHF.

This clonotype was seen many times. The V gene is TRBV12-3 or TRBV12-4, the J gene TRBJ1-1; no reliable D call. The CDR3 spans 12 residues. Trimming took 2 bases from V and 5 from J, leaving 6 bases between them. CDR3 protein: CASSLPGTEAFF. CDR3 nucleotide sequence: TGTGCCAGCAGTTTACCGGGTACTGAAGCTTTCTTT.

The genes are TRBV16 and TRBJ2-7; 10 nucleotides agree with TRBD2. The CDR3 runs 14 residues. The germline gives CDR1 KGHSY, CDR2 FQNENV. V was clipped by 2 bases and J by 3 bases; unmatched bases: 1. DNA for the CDR3: TGTGCCAGCAGCCAACTAGCGGGGGACTACGAGCAGTACTTC. The encoded protein is CASSQLAGDYEQYF.